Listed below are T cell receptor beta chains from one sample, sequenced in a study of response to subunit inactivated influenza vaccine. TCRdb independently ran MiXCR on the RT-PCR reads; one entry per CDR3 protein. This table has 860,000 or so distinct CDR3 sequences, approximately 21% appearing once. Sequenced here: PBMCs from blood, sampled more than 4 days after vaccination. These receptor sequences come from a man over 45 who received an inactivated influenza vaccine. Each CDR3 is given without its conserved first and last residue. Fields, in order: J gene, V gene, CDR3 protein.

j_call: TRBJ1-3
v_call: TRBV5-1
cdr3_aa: ASSFGQVSGNTIY

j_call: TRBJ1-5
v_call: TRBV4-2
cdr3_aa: ASSPATGFSNQPQH

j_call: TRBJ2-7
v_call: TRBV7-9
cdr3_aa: ASSLRDLAYEQY

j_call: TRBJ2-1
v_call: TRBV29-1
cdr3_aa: SVAGQAYNEQF

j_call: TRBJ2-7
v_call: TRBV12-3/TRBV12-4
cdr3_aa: ASSQYQVGSYEQY

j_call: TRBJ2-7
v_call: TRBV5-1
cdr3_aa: ASSLIGLSYEQY

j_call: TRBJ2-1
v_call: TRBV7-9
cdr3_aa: ASSLRTSGVSYNEQF

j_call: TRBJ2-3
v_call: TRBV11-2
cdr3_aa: ASSALAADTQY

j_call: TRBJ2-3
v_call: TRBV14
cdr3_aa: ASSQELVSTDTQY

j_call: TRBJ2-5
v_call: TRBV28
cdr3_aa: ASSLLGLAGPQETQY

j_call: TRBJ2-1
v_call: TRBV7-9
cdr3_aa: ASRDGGTYNEQF

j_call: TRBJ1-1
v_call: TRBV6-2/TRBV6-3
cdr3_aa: ASSYTLTANTEAF

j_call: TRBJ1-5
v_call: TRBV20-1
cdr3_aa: SAREGYSNQPQH

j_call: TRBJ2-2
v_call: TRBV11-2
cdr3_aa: ASSLVATSGRAAGELF

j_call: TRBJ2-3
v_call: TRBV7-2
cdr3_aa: ASSTGTGGTSTDTQY

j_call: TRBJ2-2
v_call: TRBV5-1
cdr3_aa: ASSSRTVDTGELF

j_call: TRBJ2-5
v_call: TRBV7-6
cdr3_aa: ASRRQTQETQY

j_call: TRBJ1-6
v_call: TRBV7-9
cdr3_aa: ASSPDRNLLH

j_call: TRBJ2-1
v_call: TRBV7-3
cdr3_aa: ASSPTGSGRANEQF

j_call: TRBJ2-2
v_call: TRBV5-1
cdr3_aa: ASTLRTSDTGELF

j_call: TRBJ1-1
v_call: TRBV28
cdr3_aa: ASRFQGQRGAF

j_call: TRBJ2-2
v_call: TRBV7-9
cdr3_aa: ASSLGRANTGELF

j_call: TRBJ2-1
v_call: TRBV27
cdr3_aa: ASSLSAGDRVRYEQF

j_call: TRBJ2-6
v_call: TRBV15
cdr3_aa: ATSSPRQGWGNVLT

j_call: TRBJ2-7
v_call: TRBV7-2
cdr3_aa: ASSPETGTAREQY

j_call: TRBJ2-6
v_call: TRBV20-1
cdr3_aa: SARESSGANVLT

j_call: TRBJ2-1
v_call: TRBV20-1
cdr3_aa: SARDVLAPDNEQF

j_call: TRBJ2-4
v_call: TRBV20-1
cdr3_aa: SARDMYTVSKNIQY

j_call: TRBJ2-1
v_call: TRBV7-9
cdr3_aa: ASSLGTIPRTGWGQF

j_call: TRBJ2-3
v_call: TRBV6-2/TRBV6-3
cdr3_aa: ASRHPRYQDGDTQY

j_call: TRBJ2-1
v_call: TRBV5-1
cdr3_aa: ASSLAAGKSSYNEQF

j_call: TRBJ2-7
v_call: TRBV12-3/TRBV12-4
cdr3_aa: ASSFKLAGEQY

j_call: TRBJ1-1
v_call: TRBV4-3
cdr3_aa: ASSQEGTLNTEAF

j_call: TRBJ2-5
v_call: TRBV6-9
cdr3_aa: ATCYFKWGQGADEYQETQY

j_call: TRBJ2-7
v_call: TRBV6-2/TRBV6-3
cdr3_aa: ASSYGGQGAKYEQY